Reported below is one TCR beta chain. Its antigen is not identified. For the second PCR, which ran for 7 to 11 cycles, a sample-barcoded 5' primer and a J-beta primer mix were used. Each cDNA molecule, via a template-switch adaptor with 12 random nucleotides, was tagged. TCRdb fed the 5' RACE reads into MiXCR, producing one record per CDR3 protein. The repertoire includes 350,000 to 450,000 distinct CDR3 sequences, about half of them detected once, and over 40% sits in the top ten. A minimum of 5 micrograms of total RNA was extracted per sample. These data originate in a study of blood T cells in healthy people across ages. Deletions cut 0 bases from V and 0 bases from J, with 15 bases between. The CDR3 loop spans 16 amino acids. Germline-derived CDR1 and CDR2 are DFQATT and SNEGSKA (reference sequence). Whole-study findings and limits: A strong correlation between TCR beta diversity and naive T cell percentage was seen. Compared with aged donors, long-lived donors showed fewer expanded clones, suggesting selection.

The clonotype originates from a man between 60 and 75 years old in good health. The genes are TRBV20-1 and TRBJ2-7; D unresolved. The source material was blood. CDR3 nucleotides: TGCAGTGCTAGAGATCTAGGCTCCCATAGCTCCTACGAGCAGTACTTC. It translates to CSARDLGSHSSYEQYF.